This T cell receptor beta chain was sequenced during a study of OX40 agonist ivuxolimab in advanced cancers. Study information: The study treated patients with ivuxolimab, an agonistic anti-OX40 (CD134) antibody. Those enrolled were roughly 85% male, with a mean age of approximately 60 years and ages from about 20 to 85. Study results and caveats: CD8+ T cells showed, on average, more clonal expansion than CD4+ cells.

Blood samples were obtained at baseline, cycle 4 day 1, and cycle 7 day 1. Trimming shortened V by 7 bases and J by 6 bases, and 16 bases separated the two germline ends. CDR3 length: 13 residues. The germline V gene has CDR1 SNHLY and CDR2 FYNNEI. With regard to this clone: No antigen is known for it.

The protocol was immunoSEQ multiplex PCR, while the TCRdb copy is restricted to in-frame clones and leaves out a portion. Here the sample spans approximately 90,000 clones, roughly 90% being singletons. The sample here was CD4+ or CD8+ T cells sorted from blood, taken in a trial of the OX40 agonist ivuxolimab. The receptor comes from an adult with an advanced solid tumor such as melanoma, head and neck, liver or kidney cancer. V and J are TRBV2 and TRBJ2-7, with D perhaps matching TRBD1 or TRBD2 (5 bases each). This CDR3 is CASTWDATGEQYF. In DNA, the CDR3 is TGTGCCAGCACCTGGGACGCGACGGGCGAGCAGTACTTC.